This T cell receptor (beta chain) was recorded in a study of cytomegalovirus exposure and HLA in healthy donors. The study, taken as a whole, reports: It was taken for granted in presence/absence analyses that sequencing depth across donors was roughly uniform. Per a later analysis, HLA-associated TCR beta chains showed more clonal expansion than other, equally common TCR beta chains.

Unmatched junction bases numbered 12, after V lost 6 bases and J lost 8 bases. The CDR3 runs to 14 residues. Germline V gene lookup returns CDR1 ENHRY and CDR2 SYGVKD. The primer mix had 60 Vbeta and 13 Jbeta primers. Here immunoSEQ multiplex PCR was the method, and the copy in TCRdb shows in-frame clones only, minus some. The sample has roughly 120,000 clones; roughly 80% are singletons. Remarks on this clone: Antigen: not known.

The chain couples TRBV10-3 to TRBJ1-2; 7 positions match TRBD1. The sequence came from a woman between 45 and 60 years old in good health and CMV-seropositive. Sequencing input: PBMCs. This CDR3 is CAIRSSGPQGGYTF. The CDR3 DNA reads TGTGCCATCAGGAGCTCCGGCCCACAGGGGGGCTACACCTTC.